This entry lists 5 T cell receptor beta chains sequenced from one sample in a study of shared clonotypes between healthy human individuals. The table came from immunoSEQ multiplex PCR; TCRdb's copy has only in-frame clones and leaves some out. The data show under 1,900,000 clones, 98% to 99% seen once. Sequenced: naive CD4+ T cells sorted from blood. The sample's subset: CD45RA+ positively selected. The receptors stem from a man under 40 in good health.

The chain employs TRBV5-1 and TRBJ2-2, with a possible D match to TRBD1 (6 bases). V was cut by 4 bases and J by 1 base, with 8 bases left in between. CDR1 is SGHRS, CDR2 YFSETQ, per germline. This CDR3 region has 14 residues. The chain's CDR3 is CASSQGQNTGELFF. The CDR3 nucleotides are TGCGCCAGCAGCCAGGGACAGAACACCGGGGAGCTGTTTTTT.

This chain links TRBV7-9 with TRBJ2-5, with 11 bases identical to TRBD2. Germline CDR1 is SEHNR and CDR2 is FQNEAQ (reference sequence). This CDR3 has 18 amino acids. J gave up 3 bases and V 5 bases, and 14 bases lay outside the gene matches. The CDR3 loop is CASSTRVASGRPEETQYF. The CDR3 DNA follows: TGTGCCAGCAGCACCAGGGTGGCTAGCGGGAGGCCGGAAGAGACCCAGTACTTC.

The V and J genes are TRBV6-1 and TRBJ2-7, with D perhaps TRBD1 (6 bases). With 3 bases removed from V and 1 base from J, the gap between germline ends came to 10 bases. The CDR3 totals 14 residues. Per germline, CDR1 MNHNS and CDR2 SASEGT. CDR3 in DNA: TGTGCCAGCAGTGACTGGACAGTTTCCTACGAGCAGTACTTC. Protein sequence: CASSDWTVSYEQYF.

The gene calls are TRBV5-1 and TRBJ2-2; 7 nucleotides match TRBD2. Trimming cost V 4 bases and J 4 bases; bases outside gene matches: 10. Germline V gene lookup returns CDR1 SGHRS and CDR2 YFSETQ. The CDR3 runs 16 residues. The CDR3, as DNA: TGCGCCAGCAGCCTGCTGCGGGAGTCGTTCACCGGGGAGCTGTTTTTT. It translates to CASSLLRESFTGELFF.

The CDR3 DNA is TGTGCCAGCATTCCAAATAGACAGGTCCTCTCCCATACGCAGTATTTT. It is translated as CASIPNRQVLSHTQYF. The gene calls are TRBV27 and TRBJ2-3; D perhaps matches TRBD1 (6 bases). CDR1 and CDR2 from the germline V gene are MNHEY and SMNVEV (reference sequence). This CDR3 spans 16 amino acids. Trimming removed 7 bases at V and 7 bases at J, with 24 bases between.